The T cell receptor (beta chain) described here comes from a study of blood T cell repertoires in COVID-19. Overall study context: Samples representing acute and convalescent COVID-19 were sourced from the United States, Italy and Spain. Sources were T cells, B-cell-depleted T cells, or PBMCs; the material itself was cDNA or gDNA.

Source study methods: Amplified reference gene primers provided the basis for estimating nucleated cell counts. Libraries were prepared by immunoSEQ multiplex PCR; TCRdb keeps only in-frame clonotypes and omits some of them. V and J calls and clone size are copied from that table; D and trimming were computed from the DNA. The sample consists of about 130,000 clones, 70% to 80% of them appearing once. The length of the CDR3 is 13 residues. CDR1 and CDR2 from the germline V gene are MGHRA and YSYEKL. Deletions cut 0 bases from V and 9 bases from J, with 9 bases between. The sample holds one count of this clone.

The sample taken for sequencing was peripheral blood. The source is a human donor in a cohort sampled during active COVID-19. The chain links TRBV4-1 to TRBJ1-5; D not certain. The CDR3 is CASSQEEYRPQHF. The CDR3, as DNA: TGCGCCAGCAGCCAAGAGGAATACAGGCCCCAGCATTTT.